This TCR beta chain is from a study of OX40 agonist ivuxolimab in advanced cancers. Study-wide background: Mean age about 60 years, range about 23 to 85; about 85% male.

Looked up from germline, CDR1 is KGHSH and CDR2 is LQKENI. V dropped 3 bases and J dropped 2 bases, with 16 bases sitting between them. The CDR3 is 16 amino acids. TCRdb keeps only in-frame clones here, not all; method: immunoSEQ multiplex PCR. The repertoire holds about 120,000 clones, 93% seen once, with about 0.15% in the top ten. The sequencing used CD4+ or CD8+ T cells sorted from blood, collected in a trial of the OX40 agonist ivuxolimab. The gene calls are TRBV18 and TRBJ2-5, with D hard to call. The receptor comes from an adult with an advanced solid tumor such as melanoma, head and neck, liver or kidney cancer. The CDR3 here is CASSPGLNRRQETQYF. The CDR3 nucleotides read TGTGCCAGCTCACCCGGCTTAAACCGAAGACAAGAGACCCAGTACTTC.